Listed here are 9 T cell receptor beta chains from one sample, sequenced in a study of Ad26.COV2.S vaccination and SARS-CoV-2 variants. The treatment denotes: about 20 received Ad26.COV2.S at low or high dose, single or two shots; 5 received placebo; per-sample allocation not given. Collection of samples fell on day 63 after the first vaccine or placebo injection. Repertoires were generated with immunoSEQ multiplex PCR, while TCRdb's copy carries only in-frame clones and drops some. The repertoire holds about 440,000 clones, with roughly 89% as singletons. Sequenced material: peripheral blood, taken in a trial of Ad26.COV2.S vaccine versus placebo. All receptors derive from a person aged 18-65 years who received the Ad26.COV2.S COVID-19 vaccine or a placebo.

The V call is TRBV4-3, the J call TRBJ1-6; 7 positions match TRBD1. V trimming: 0 bases; J trimming: 7 bases; junction bases outside the gene matches: 3. Germline values: CDR1 LGHNA, CDR2 YSLEER. The CDR3 is made up of 15 amino acids. CDR3 loop: CASSQEGRGNSPLHF. CDR3 nucleotides: TGCGCCAGCAGCCAAGAGGGCAGGGGGAATTCACCCCTCCACTTT.

The V gene is TRBV4-1, the J gene TRBJ1-5, with D hard to call. Trimming stripped 0 bases from V and 7 bases from J, with 10 bases between. CDR1 is MGHRA and CDR2 is YSYEKL in the germline V gene. CDR3 length equals 14 residues. The CDR3 protein is CASSQDSRLQPQHF. The CDR3 bases are TGCGCCAGCAGCCAAGACAGTCGTCTACAGCCCCAGCATTTT.

V gene TRBV18 combines with J gene TRBJ2-2; tentative D call: TRBD2 (5 bases). The CDR3 sequence is 17 residues long. Germline CDR1 reads KGHSH; CDR2 reads LQKENI. The V end was cut by 5 bases, the J end by 3 bases, with 19 bases between. CDR3 residues: CASSFGRGMRDTGELFF. The CDR3 DNA sequence: TGTGCCAGCTCATTCGGACGAGGGATGCGGGACACCGGGGAGCTGTTTTTT.

This clone was seen only once. The chain recombines TRBV18 with TRBJ1-4, with a weak D call TRBD1 (6 bases). This CDR3 spans 15 amino acids. V was shortened by 3 bases and J by 5 bases, with 13 bases between the two germline ends. The germline gives CDR1 KGHSH, CDR2 LQKENI. The DNA of the CDR3 is TGTGCCAGCTCACCTGGACCAGGGGAAAATGAAAAACTGTTTTTT. Translating it yields CASSPGPGENEKLFF.

Comment on this clone: One end of the junction varies from germline; a read error may be responsible. The chain couples TRBV6-5 to TRBJ2-1; 14 bases fit TRBD2. The germline V gene has CDR1 MNHEY and CDR2 SVGAGI. This CDR3 has 15 residues. CDR3 loop: CASRTSGRAYNEQFF. The CDR3, as DNA: TGTGCCAGCAGGACTAGCGGGAGGGCCTATAATGAGCAGTTCTTC.

This chain connects TRBV5-6 to TRBJ1-2, with D perhaps matching TRBD1 (6 bases). The CDR3 length is 13 residues. The V gene lost 5 bases and the J gene lost 4 bases, with 12 bases spanning the gap. Germline lookup yields CDR1 SGHDT and CDR2 YYEEEE. CDR3 sequence (DNA): TGTGCCAGCAGGCAACAGGGTGGCTATGGCTACACCTTC. It is translated as CASRQQGGYGYTF.

The genes are TRBV28 and TRBJ1-4; D possibly corresponds to TRBD1 (6 bases). V was cut by 4 bases and J by 2 bases, with 11 bases left in between. The CDR3 covers 15 residues. Germline V CDR1 and CDR2: MDHEN, SYDVKM. The CDR3 region has the DNA TGTGCCAGCAGTTCGACGGGACATACTAATGAAAAACTGTTTTTT. Translated, it gives CASSSTGHTNEKLFF.

The chain is built from TRBV7-9 and TRBJ2-5, with TRBD1 identical over 7 bases. The CDR3 has 11 residues. Germline values: CDR1 SEHNR, CDR2 FQNEAQ (reference sequence). V gave up 10 bases and J gave up 4 bases; unmatched junction bases: 3. This CDR3 reads CATGQAETQYF. The CDR3 bases are TGTGCCACCGGACAGGCAGAGACCCAGTACTTC. Together with reference TRBV7-9 and TRBJ2-5, the CDR3 gives the full variable domain: DTGVSQNPRHKITKRGQNVTFRCDPISEHNRLYWYRQTLGQGPEFLTYFQNEAQLEKSRLLSDRFSAERPKGSFSTLEIQRTEQGDSAMYLCATGQAETQYFGPGTRLLVL.

This clone was counted only a few times. The chain recombines TRBV2 with TRBJ1-4; no firm D call. V shed 0 bases and J shed 2 bases, with 13 bases lying between them. The CDR3 has 17 residues. In germline, CDR1 is SNHLY, CDR2 FYNNEI. CDR3 loop: CASSEAQHRGTNEKLFF. CDR3 DNA: TGTGCCAGCAGTGAAGCGCAGCACCGGGGTACTAATGAAAAACTGTTTTTT.